The 13 T cell receptor beta chains below were found in one sample sequenced in a study of blood T cell repertoires in COVID-19. The table came from immunoSEQ multiplex PCR; TCRdb's copy has only in-frame clones and leaves some out. There are some 140,000 clones in the sample; 65% to 90% occur only once, and around 10% lies in the top ten. The material sequenced was peripheral blood. The source of these receptors is a woman in her sixties with COVID-19, enrolled during active disease.

In its sample, this clone was seen a few times. The rearrangement uses TRBV6-2 or TRBV6-3 and TRBJ2-2, with 8 bases lining up with TRBD2. The CDR3 length is 17 residues. From germline, CDR1 is MNHEY and CDR2 SVGEGT. V shed 2 bases, J shed 4 bases, and the junction held 9 bases outside the gene matches. The CDR3 here is CASSYKRLAGGTGELFF. The CDR3, as DNA: TGTGCCAGCAGTTACAAGCGGCTAGCGGGCGGCACCGGGGAGCTGTTTTTT.

The V call is TRBV9, the J call TRBJ1-3; 7 bases align to TRBD1. Germline loops: CDR1 SGDLS, CDR2 YYNGEE. With V trimmed by 3 bases and J by 4 bases, 7 bases remained unmatched. The CDR3 spans 15 residues. The CDR3, as DNA: TGTGCCAGCAGCGCTACGCAGGGGGTAGGAAACACCATATATTTT. It specifies CASSATQGVGNTIYF. The whole variable domain, remainder taken from reference TRBV9 and TRBJ1-3, is DSGVTQTPKHLITATGQRVTLRCSPRSGDLSVYWYQQSLDQGLQFLIQYYNGEERAKGNILERFSAQQFPDLHSELNLSSLELGDSALYFCASSATQGVGNTIYFGEGSWLTVV.

The chain recombines TRBV4-1 with TRBJ2-1; TRBD2 aligns across 14 bases. CDR3 length: 16 residues. V shed 4 bases, J shed 10 bases, and the junction held 9 bases outside the gene matches. CDR1 and CDR2 from the germline V gene are MGHRA and YSYEKL. The CDR3: CASSPGTSGRSWEQFF. CDR3 DNA: TGCGCCAGCAGCCCGGGGACTAGCGGGAGATCTTGGGAGCAGTTCTTC.

The genes are TRBV19 and TRBJ2-5, with D perhaps TRBD2 (6 bases). Germline V gene sequence: CDR1 LNHDA, CDR2 SQIVND (reference sequence). The CDR3 spans 13 residues. Trimming removed 7 bases from V and 5 bases from J, with 14 bases in between. The CDR3 nucleotides read TGTGCCAGTACCCATCCCGCGGGGGAGACCCAGTACTTC. This translates into CASTHPAGETQYF.

This clone was observed once. This rearrangement joins TRBV18 to TRBJ1-2; D gene unclear. CDR1 is KGHSH and CDR2 is LQKENI in the germline V gene. This CDR3 region has 12 residues. The V end lost 1 base, the J end lost 8 bases, and 8 bases lay between the germline ends. CDR3 in amino acids: CASSPRERGYTF. The CDR3 DNA reads TGTGCCAGCTCACCACGGGAGCGCGGCTACACCTTC.

Details on this clone: The sample holds other DNA sequences that translate to the same CDR3. This chain links TRBV12-3 or TRBV12-4 with TRBJ1-3; the D is unclear. Between the trimmed V and J ends, which lost 6 bases and 3 bases, there was a span of 3 bases. The CDR3 has 11 amino acids. The CDR3 protein is CASSHGNTIYF. The CDR3 DNA follows: TGTGCCAGCAGCCATGGAAACACCATATATTTT.

This rearrangement joins TRBV20-1 to TRBJ1-2, with D hard to call. Germline CDR1 reads DFQATT; CDR2 reads SNEGSKA (reference sequence). V gave up 4 bases and J gave up 8 bases, with 11 bases separating them. This CDR3 has 11 residues. In DNA, the CDR3 is TGCAGTGCTAAATCTTTCGAGGGCTACACCTTC. It yields the protein CSAKSFEGYTF.

J is TRBJ2-5 and V is TRBV29-1, with 8 nucleotides matching TRBD2. There are 14 residues in the CDR3. The V and J ends lost 6 bases and 4 bases, in that order; junction bases with no gene match: 10. CDR1 SQVTM and CDR2 ANQGSEA come from the germline V gene. The CDR3: CSVRSGSGGETQYF. CDR3 coding DNA: TGCAGCGTGCGAAGCGGGAGCGGAGGAGAGACCCAGTACTTC.

V usage is TRBV11-2 and J usage is TRBJ1-5; 8 bases are a match to TRBD1. The CDR3 sequence is 15 residues long. The V gene's germline CDR1 is SGHAT and CDR2 FQNNGV. The trim removed 4 bases at V and 6 bases at J, leaving 8 bases unmatched. The CDR3 bases are TGTGCCAGCAGCTACGGACAGGGAGCAGGTCAGCCCCAGCATTTT. It yields the protein CASSYGQGAGQPQHF.

The rearrangement uses TRBV5-4 and TRBJ2-7; unclear D gene. V dropped 1 base and J dropped 3 bases, with 5 bases sitting between them. CDR1 and CDR2 from the germline V gene are SGHNT and YYREEE (reference sequence). The CDR3 has 12 residues. The CDR3 region has the DNA TGTGCCAGCAGCTTGCTCGGCTACGAGCAGTACTTC. This translates into CASSLLGYEQYF.

This clone was counted once. This specimen includes other DNA sequences encoding the same CDR3. The rearrangement uses TRBV6-5 and TRBJ1-2; TRBD1 matches at 7 bases. Looked up from germline, CDR1 is MNHEY and CDR2 is SVGAGI. The CDR3 runs to 15 residues. V was pared by 0 bases and J by 4 bases, with 5 bases of the junction left unmatched. CDR3 nucleotides: TGTGCCAGCAGTTACTCCCGACAGGGTGCCTATGGCTACACCTTC. Translated, it gives CASSYSRQGAYGYTF.

The J gene is TRBJ2-7, the V gene TRBV13, with TRBD1 identical over 7 bases. The CDR3 runs to 15 residues. V was clipped by 5 bases and J by 0 bases; unmatched bases: 7. Germline lookup yields CDR1 PRHDT and CDR2 FYEKMQ (reference sequence). In DNA form, the CDR3 reads TGTGCCAGCAGCCCAGGGGGTGGCAGCTCCTACGAGCAGTACGTC. Amino acids: CASSPGGGSSYEQYV.

This chain links TRBV7-9 with TRBJ1-6, with D possibly matching TRBD1 (6 bases). The CDR3 extends over 14 amino acids. Deletions cut 5 bases from V and 3 bases from J, with 8 bases between. Germline V lookup: CDR1 SEHNR, CDR2 FQNEAQ (reference sequence). This CDR3 is CASSLTGYNSPLHF. The CDR3 region has the DNA TGTGCCAGCAGCCTGACAGGCTATAATTCACCCCTCCACTTT.